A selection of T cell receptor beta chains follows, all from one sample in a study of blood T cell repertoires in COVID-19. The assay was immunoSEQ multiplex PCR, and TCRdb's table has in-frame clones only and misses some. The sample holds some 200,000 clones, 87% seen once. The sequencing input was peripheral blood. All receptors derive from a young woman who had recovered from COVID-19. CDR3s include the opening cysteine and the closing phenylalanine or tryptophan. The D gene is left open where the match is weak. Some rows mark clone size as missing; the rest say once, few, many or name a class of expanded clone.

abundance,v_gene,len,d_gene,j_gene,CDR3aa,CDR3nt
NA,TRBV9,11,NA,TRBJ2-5,CASSSGHLQYF,TGTGCCAGCAGCTCGGGACATCTCCAGTACTTC
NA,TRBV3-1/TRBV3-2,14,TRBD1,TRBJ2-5,CASSRTGGFETQYF,TGTGCCAGCAGCCGGACAGGGGGCTTCGAGACCCAGTACTTC
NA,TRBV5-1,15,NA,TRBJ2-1,CASSFGAGVGYEQFF,TGCGCCAGCAGCTTTGGGGCAGGGGTCGGGTATGAGCAGTTCTTC
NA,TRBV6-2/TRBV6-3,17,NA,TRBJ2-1,CASSSSRTGSRPNEQFF,TGTGCCAGCAGCTCCAGTCGTACGGGATCCAGGCCCAATGAGCAGTTCTTC
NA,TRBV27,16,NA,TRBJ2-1,CASSLEPPSSYNEQFF,TGTGCCAGCAGTTTAGAGCCCCCGAGCTCCTACAATGAGCAGTTCTTC
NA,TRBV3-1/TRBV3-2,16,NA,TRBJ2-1,CASSQDMGSPYNEQFF,TGTGCCAGCAGCCAAGATATGGGGAGCCCCTACAATGAGCAGTTCTTC
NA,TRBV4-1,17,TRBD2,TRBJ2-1,CASSPKEASGDNNEQFF,TGCGCCAGCAGCCCCAAGGAGGCTAGCGGAGACAACAATGAGCAGTTCTTC
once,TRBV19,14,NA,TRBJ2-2,CATKRRENTGELFF,TGTGCCACTAAACGACGGGAGAACACCGGGGAGCTGTTTTTT
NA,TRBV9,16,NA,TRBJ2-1,CASSILAVRSYNEQFF,TGTGCCAGCAGCATATTAGCGGTCCGGTCCTACAATGAGCAGTTCTTC
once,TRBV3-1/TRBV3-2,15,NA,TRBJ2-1,CASSQGIYEYNEQFF,TGTGCCAGCAGCCAAGGAATCTATGAATACAATGAGCAGTTCTTC
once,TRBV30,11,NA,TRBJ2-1,CAWSVTGEQFF,TGTGCCTGGAGTGTAACGGGGGAGCAGTTCTTC
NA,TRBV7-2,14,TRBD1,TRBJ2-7,CASSPWTGPYEQYF,TGTGCCAGCAGCCCATGGACAGGGCCCTACGAGCAGTACTTC
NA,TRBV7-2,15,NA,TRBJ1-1,CASSLGGHQNTEAFF,TGTGCCAGCAGCTTAGGGGGACACCAGAACACTGAAGCTTTCTTT
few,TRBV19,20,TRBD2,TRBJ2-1,CASSISWASGRAPSYNEQFF,TGTGCCAGTAGTATAAGCTGGGCTAGCGGGAGGGCTCCATCCTACAATGAGCAGTTCTTC
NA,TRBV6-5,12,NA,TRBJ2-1,CATTGSYNEQFF,TGTGCCACCACCGGCTCCTACAATGAGCAGTTCTTC
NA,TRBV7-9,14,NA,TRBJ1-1,CASSLAGRNTEAFF,TGTGCCAGCAGCTTAGCTGGCAGGAACACTGAAGCTTTCTTT
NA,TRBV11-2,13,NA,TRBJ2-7,CASRLVSSNEQYF,TGTGCCAGCCGCCTCGTGAGCTCGAACGAGCAGTACTTC
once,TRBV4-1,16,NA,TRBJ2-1,CASSQVSGSSYNEQFF,TGCGCCAGCAGCCAAGTTTCCGGGAGCTCCTACAATGAGCAGTTCTTC
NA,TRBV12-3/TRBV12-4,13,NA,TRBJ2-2,CASIDRGGGELFF,TGTGCCAGCATTGACCGGGGTGGCGGGGAGCTGTTTTTT
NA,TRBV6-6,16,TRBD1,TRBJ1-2,CASQDRGYMNNYGYTF,TGTGCCAGCCAGGACAGGGGGTATATGAATAACTATGGCTACACCTTC